Here is one T cell receptor (beta chain) with its context. CD8+ and CD4+ T cells taken from blood had their TCR beta sequenced. Negative isolation yielded CD4+ and CD8+ T cells, and FACS enriched TEMRA cells. This sample is part of a study of CD8 T cells in Susac syndrome. On the study more broadly: Blood was drawn from Susac syndrome patients while they were therapy-naive, on corticosteroids, or on intravenous immunoglobulin alone.

This CDR3 is built from 15 residues. The germline CDR1 and CDR2 sequences are LGHDT and YNNKEL (reference sequence). V shed 1 base and J shed 0 bases, with 4 bases lying between them. Reverse transcription used 0.5 to 1 ug RNA and random hexamers. The TCR beta CDR3 was amplified by immunoSEQ multiplex PCR across 54 Vbeta, 13 Jbeta. TCRdb redid the calling of the immunoSEQ multiplex PCR reads with MiXCR, one entry per CDR3 protein. The data show approximately 150,000 distinct CDR3 sequences, almost 96% seen once. The clonotype originates from a human donor with Susac syndrome. The chain uses TRBV3-1 and TRBJ2-6, with no clear D. Specimen: CD4+ T cells from PBMCs. CDR3 protein: CASSQGSSGANVLTF. DNA for the CDR3: TGTGCCAGCAGCCAAGGATCCTCTGGGGCCAACGTCCTGACTTTC.